One T cell receptor (beta chain) is described in this entry. Its antigen is undetermined. This sample stems from a study of Ad26.COV2.S vaccination and SARS-CoV-2 variants. As for the study in general: Ad26.COV2.S shots went into the muscle once or twice, 56 days apart. Study-wide findings and caveats: Assessments of TCR breadth and depth may have underestimated the total T cell responses. The breadth of spike-specific CD8+ and CD4+ T cell responses after vaccination was reportedly substantial.

Treatment defined: around 19 received Ad26.COV2.S at low or high dose, single or two shots; several received placebo; per-sample allocation not given. Each sample was drawn 63 days after the first injection (of vaccine or placebo). Participants' vaccine, an Ad26 vector, delivered Wuhan-strain SARS-CoV-2 spike. The CDR3 is 16 amino acids. Looked up from germline, CDR1 is SGHNT and CDR2 is YENEEA. Between the trimmed V and J ends, which lost 1 base and 4 bases, there was a span of 13 bases. Sequencing was performed with immunoSEQ multiplex PCR; in TCRdb, only in-frame clones are kept and a portion is missing. The repertoire has 500,000 or so clones, about 91% of them found once; the top ten carry over 2.5%.

This sequence originates from a person aged 18 to 65 who received the Ad26.COV2.S COVID-19 vaccine or a placebo. The material sequenced was peripheral blood, taken in a trial of Ad26.COV2.S vaccine versus placebo. The rearrangement joins TRBV11-3 to TRBJ2-2; D possibly matches TRBD1 or TRBD2 (6 bases each). The CDR3 nucleotides read TGTGCCAGCAGCTTAGGGTTCAGGGGAGGCACCGGGGAGCTGTTTTTT. This gives the protein CASSLGFRGGTGELFF. The full variable domain, completed using reference TRBV11-3 and TRBJ2-2, is EAGVVQSPRYKIIEKKQPVAFWCNPISGHNTLYWYLQNLGQGPELLIRYENEEAVDDSQLPKDRFSAERLKGVDSTLKIQPAELGDSAVYLCASSLGFRGGTGELFFGEGSRLTVL.